The rows below give T cell receptor beta chains drawn from one sample of a study of T-cell reconstitution after alpha-beta-depleted transplantation in children. TCRdb passed the PCR reads through MiXCR, listing each CDR3 protein once. The sample includes just over 950,000 distinct CDR3 sequences, 25% to 30% seen only once; the top ten take over 25%. The sequencing here drew on PBMCs, mostly from graft donor cells, taken 360 days after TCRalphabeta/CD19-depleted stem cell transplant. The receptors were gathered from a boy younger than two who had a stem cell transplant for SCID, so the T cells may come from the graft donor. CDR3s include the opening cysteine and the closing phenylalanine or tryptophan. The D gene is left open where the match is weak. Clone size is stated in some rows and not others, as once, few, many or a class when expanded.

V	size	J	D	CDR3	DNA
TRBV28	-	TRBJ2-7	-	CASKRGTYEQYF	TGTGCCAGCAAAAGAGGCACCTACGAGCAGTACTTC
TRBV11-2	many	TRBJ2-3	TRBD1	CASSLGDRDADTQYF	TGTGCCAGCAGCTTAGGGGACAGGGACGCAGATACGCAGTATTTT
TRBV5-1	-	TRBJ1-3	TRBD1	CASSVGQPPSSGNTIYF	TGCGCCAGCAGCGTGGGACAGCCGCCGTCCTCTGGAAACACCATATATTTT
TRBV5-6	-	TRBJ2-2	-	CASSLASRDTGELFF	TGTGCCAGCAGCTTGGCGAGCCGGGACACCGGGGAGCTGTTTTTT
TRBV12-3/TRBV12-4	-	TRBJ2-3	-	CASSFLRRGATDTQYF	TGTGCCAGCAGCTTCCTGAGGAGGGGGGCCACAGATACGCAGTATTTT
TRBV20-1	few	TRBJ2-1	TRBD2	CSARQIAGNEQFF	TGCAGTGCTAGACAGATAGCGGGGAATGAGCAGTTCTTC
TRBV5-1	-	TRBJ2-3	-	CASSLLAVTDTQYF	TGCGCCAGCAGCTTGTTAGCGGTCACAGATACGCAGTATTTT
TRBV20-1	-	TRBJ2-3	-	CSASTPDDFDTQYF	TGCAGTGCTAGCACTCCAGATGATTTCGATACGCAGTATTTT
TRBV7-2	few	TRBJ2-1	-	CASSRRTFSRDNEQFF	TGTGCCAGCAGCCGCCGGACCTTCTCAAGGGACAATGAGCAGTTCTTC
TRBV12-3/TRBV12-4	-	TRBJ1-4	TRBD1	CASSLADRNEKLFF	TGTGCCAGCAGCTTAGCGGACAGGAATGAAAAACTGTTTTTT
TRBV10-3	few	TRBJ2-3	TRBD1	CAISGDRVTDTQYF	TGTGCCATCAGTGGGGACAGGGTTACAGATACGCAGTATTTT
TRBV5-8	-	TRBJ2-7	-	CASSAFSLGAVGWEQYF	TGTGCCAGCAGCGCCTTCAGCCTGGGGGCGGTAGGGTGGGAGCAGTACTTC
TRBV3-1	-	TRBJ1-4	-	CASSQEPEKLFF	TGTGCCAGCAGCCAAGAGCCCGAAAAACTGTTTTTT
TRBV7-9	-	TRBJ2-7	TRBD2	CASSLDGGAHEQYF	TGTGCCAGCAGCTTAGACGGGGGGGCCCACGAGCAGTACTTC
TRBV7-9	-	TRBJ2-7	-	CASSRPGVPGYEQYF	TGTGCCAGCAGCCGACCGGGGGTCCCGGGGTACGAGCAGTACTTC
TRBV15	few	TRBJ2-7	TRBD1	CATSREGTGEYEQYF	TGTGCCACCAGCAGAGAAGGGACAGGGGAATACGAGCAGTACTTC
TRBV5-1	-	TRBJ2-7	TRBD1	CASRYRSGTGGEQYF	TGCGCCAGCAGGTACCGCTCCGGGACAGGGGGCGAGCAGTACTTC
TRBV7-2	-	TRBJ2-7	-	CASSLGIEQYF	TGTGCCAGCAGCTTAGGGATCGAGCAGTACTTC
TRBV2	-	TRBJ2-7	-	CASSEQGRSYEQYF	TGTGCCAGCAGTGAGCAGGGGAGATCCTACGAGCAGTACTTC
TRBV24-1	-	TRBJ2-5	-	CATSDLRRETQYF	TGTGCCACCAGTGATTTGCGTAGAGAGACCCAGTACTTC
TRBV12-3/TRBV12-4	-	TRBJ1-2	-	CASSAGTGRSYGYTF	TGTGCCAGCAGTGCCGGGACCGGCCGGTCCTATGGCTACACCTTC
TRBV2	-	TRBJ2-3	-	CASSVGLASDTQYF	TGTGCCAGCAGCGTGGGACTGGCCTCGGATACGCAGTATTTT
TRBV5-5	-	TRBJ2-7	TRBD1	CASSSTGTKYEQYF	TGTGCCAGCAGTTCGACAGGGACCAAATACGAGCAGTACTTC
TRBV5-1	-	TRBJ1-2	TRBD1	CASSDSTGAYGYTF	TGCGCCAGCAGCGACTCGACAGGGGCCTATGGCTACACCTTC
TRBV4-1	-	TRBJ2-1	-	CASSQVNQGHNEQFF	TGCGCCAGCAGCCAGGTCAATCAGGGTCACAATGAGCAGTTCTTC
TRBV20-1	many	TRBJ2-1	-	CSARLRGGALNEQFF	TGCAGTGCTAGACTTAGGGGGGGGGCACTCAATGAGCAGTTCTTC
TRBV6-5	-	TRBJ2-3	TRBD1	CASSYSRQGTSTDTQYF	TGTGCCAGCAGTTACTCACGACAGGGAACTAGCACAGATACGCAGTATTTT
TRBV5-1	-	TRBJ1-4	TRBD1	CASSLIPDGTGSGKLFF	TGCGCCAGCAGCTTGATTCCCGACGGGACAGGAAGTGGAAAACTGTTTTTT
TRBV12-3/TRBV12-4	-	TRBJ2-2	-	CASSRSAGLNTGELFF	TGTGCCAGCAGTAGATCAGCTGGGCTGAACACCGGGGAGCTGTTTTTT
TRBV15	few	TRBJ1-5	TRBD1	CATSKQTGIGQPQHF	TGTGCCACCAGCAAGCAGACAGGGATAGGGCAGCCCCAGCATTTT
TRBV5-1	-	TRBJ1-1	-	CASSLGDYTEAFF	TGCGCCAGCAGCTTAGGGGATTACACTGAAGCTTTCTTT
TRBV5-1	-	TRBJ2-2	-	CASSPRQSHTGELFF	TGCGCCAGCAGCCCCCGACAGAGTCACACCGGGGAGCTGTTTTTT
TRBV5-1	few	TRBJ2-7	-	CASSPTGIAGYEQYF	TGCGCCAGCAGCCCGACGGGGATTGCAGGGTACGAGCAGTACTTC
TRBV2	-	TRBJ2-7	-	CASSEDLGRTQPYEQYF	TGTGCCAGCAGTGAAGATTTGGGGCGGACCCAGCCCTACGAGCAGTACTTC
TRBV6-2/TRBV6-3	few	TRBJ2-1	-	CASCPPRMTNEQFF	TGTGCCAGCTGTCCCCCGAGAATGACCAATGAGCAGTTCTTC
TRBV10-3	few	TRBJ2-7	TRBD2	CASSDRAGEQYF	TGTGCCTCCAGTGACAGAGCGGGGGAGCAGTACTTC
TRBV12-3/TRBV12-4	-	TRBJ2-1	TRBD2	CASQTSGGLDEQFF	TGTGCCAGCCAAACTAGCGGGGGTTTGGATGAGCAGTTCTTC
TRBV2	-	TRBJ1-4	-	CASSVDRFATNEKLFF	TGTGCCAGCAGTGTCGACAGGTTTGCAACTAATGAAAAACTGTTTTTT
TRBV5-1	-	TRBJ1-1	-	CASSPIRVDGMNTEAFF	TGCGCCAGCAGCCCTATTCGCGTCGACGGAATGAACACTGAAGCTTTCTTT
TRBV28	-	TRBJ2-1	TRBD2	CASRDYPYSYNEQFF	TGTGCCAGCCGGGACTACCCTTACTCCTACAATGAGCAGTTCTTC
TRBV5-1	-	TRBJ2-5	TRBD1	CASRSDRVLKTQYF	TGCGCCAGCAGGAGTGACAGGGTTTTGAAGACCCAGTACTTC
TRBV20-1	-	TRBJ2-7	-	CSAREDSGEQYF	TGCAGTGCTAGAGAGGACAGTGGCGAGCAGTACTTC
TRBV28	-	TRBJ2-3	-	CASSSPMRGSTDTQYF	TGTGCCAGCAGTTCCCCGATGAGGGGAAGCACAGATACGCAGTATTTT
TRBV12-3/TRBV12-4	-	TRBJ1-1	-	CASGQWGPGSTEAFF	TGTGCCAGCGGTCAGTGGGGACCGGGGTCCACTGAAGCTTTCTTT
TRBV10-3	-	TRBJ1-1	-	CAISDRLNTEAFF	TGTGCCATCAGCGACAGATTGAACACTGAAGCTTTCTTT
TRBV5-6	few	TRBJ2-1	-	CASSLVAGRIFF	TGTGCCAGCAGCTTGGTGGCTGGACGAATTTTCTTC
TRBV28	few	TRBJ1-5	-	CASSFLAGLFNQPQHF	TGTGCCAGCAGTTTTTTAGCGGGGCTATTCAATCAGCCCCAGCATTTT
TRBV15	-	TRBJ1-1	-	CATSRGGVNTEAFF	TGTGCCACCAGCAGAGGTGGGGTAAACACTGAAGCTTTCTTT
TRBV7-6	once	TRBJ2-1	-	CASSLAWAPHETYNEQFF	TGTGCCAGCAGCTTAGCGTGGGCCCCACACGAAACCTACAATGAGCAGTTCTTC
TRBV10-3	-	TRBJ2-5	TRBD1	CAISEQAGQGKETQYF	TGTGCCATCAGTGAGCAAGCGGGACAGGGAAAAGAGACCCAGTACTTC
TRBV7-6	-	TRBJ2-1	-	CASSPSKLVISDEQFF	TGTGCCAGCAGCCCCTCAAAACTAGTAATCAGTGATGAGCAGTTCTTC
TRBV7-6	once	TRBJ2-7	TRBD2	CASSLAGLAGAAEQYF	TGTGCCAGCAGCTTAGCGGGACTAGCGGGGGCCGCCGAGCAGTACTTC
TRBV7-6	-	TRBJ1-6	-	CASSSRPTHNSPLHF	TGTGCCAGCAGCTCGCGCCCAACGCATAATTCACCCCTCCACTTT
TRBV6-2/TRBV6-3	-	TRBJ2-1	-	CASISNNEQFF	TGTGCCAGCATTAGCAACAATGAGCAGTTCTTC
TRBV29-1	-	TRBJ2-5	TRBD2	CSVDRAGGLRETQYF	TGCAGCGTTGACAGGGCGGGGGGCCTTCGGGAGACCCAGTACTTC
TRBV10-3	-	TRBJ1-2	-	CAIRRTENYGYTF	TGTGCCATCAGACGGACGGAAAACTATGGCTACACCTTC
TRBV5-1	-	TRBJ2-1	TRBD1	CASNLGTGTNEQFF	TGCGCCAGCAACCTAGGGACAGGGACTAATGAGCAGTTCTTC
TRBV5-1	-	TRBJ2-5	TRBD2	CASSGTLAGGSKTQYF	TGCGCCAGCAGCGGGACTCTAGCGGGGGGAAGCAAGACCCAGTACTTC
TRBV5-1	-	TRBJ2-7	-	CASSLVGEAYEQYF	TGCGCCAGCAGCTTGGTGGGGGAGGCCTACGAGCAGTACTTC